This passage covers 17 T cell receptor beta chains from one sample sequenced in a study of blood T cell repertoires in COVID-19. Profiled with immunoSEQ multiplex PCR; TCRdb holds only in-frame clones, not every one. The profile shows about 160,000 clones, 92% of them singletons. The sequenced sample consisted of peripheral blood. These receptors were taken from a man aged 30-40 years with COVID-19, enrolled during active disease.

The V gene is TRBV12-5, the J gene TRBJ2-1, with TRBD1 matching over 8 bases. The CDR3 covers 17 residues. Germline CDR1 is LGHNT and CDR2 is FRNRAP. Losses at the gene ends were 2 bases for V and 5 bases for J; bases not matched to a gene: 11. The CDR3 nucleotides are TGTGCTAGTGGTTTGCCTAAAAACCCGGACAGGGACAATGAGCAGTTCTTC. Encoded protein: CASGLPKNPDRDNEQFF.

Here the CDR3 reads CASSPTPGSDREETQYF. DNA for the CDR3: TGTGCCAGCAGCCCCACCCCAGGATCAGACAGGGAAGAGACCCAGTACTTC. V and J are TRBV13 and TRBJ2-5; 7 positions agree with TRBD1. With 5 bases clipped from V and 3 bases from J, the junction kept 15 bases outside the gene matches. Germline CDR1 is PRHDT and CDR2 is FYEKMQ (reference sequence). This CDR3 spans 17 amino acids.

The chain recombines TRBV6-6 with TRBJ1-3; weak D call: TRBD1 (5 bases). Trimming removed 6 bases from V and 0 bases from J, with 6 bases in between. The germline V gene has CDR1 MNHNY and CDR2 SVGAGI (reference sequence). The CDR3 loop spans 13 amino acids. DNA for the CDR3: TGTGCCAGCAGGACAGCCTCTGGAAACACCATATATTTT. It is translated as CASRTASGNTIYF.

The CDR3 region is CASSIGDRSFQPQHF. As DNA, the CDR3 is TGTGCCAGTAGTATAGGCGACAGGTCTTTTCAGCCCCAGCATTTT. The chain has TRBV19 and TRBJ1-5; possible D gene TRBD1, 6 bases. V lost 1 base, J lost 6 bases, and 13 bases lay in between. The CDR3 sequence is 15 residues long. CDR1 is LNHDA and CDR2 is SQIVND in the germline V gene (reference sequence).

The chain couples TRBV7-3 to TRBJ2-1; 11 nucleotides align to TRBD2. Germline CDR1 reads SGHTA; CDR2 reads FQGTGA. The trim removed 5 bases at V and 2 bases at J, leaving 17 bases unmatched. The length of the CDR3 is 20 residues. Here the CDR3 reads CASSPKSLAGGLGTYNEQFF. The CDR3 DNA sequence: TGTGCCAGCAGCCCAAAAAGCCTAGCGGGAGGACTAGGGACCTACAATGAGCAGTTCTTC.

This chain joins TRBV5-4 and TRBJ1-4, with D uncertain. The germline CDR1 and CDR2 sequences are SGHNT and YYREEE (reference sequence). Trimming removed 2 bases at V and 8 bases at J, with 10 bases between. CDR3 length equals 13 residues. CDR3 in DNA: TGTGCCAGCAGCTTTCAAGGGAGCGAAAAACTGTTTTTT. Amino acids: CASSFQGSEKLFF.

The chain joins TRBV6-5 to TRBJ2-2; TRBD2 aligns across 10 bases. V gave up 9 bases and J gave up 5 bases; unmatched junction bases: 3. The V gene's germline CDR1 is MNHEY and CDR2 SVGAGI. The CDR3 is made up of 13 amino acids. The CDR3 DNA follows: TGTGCCAGTAGCGGGAGGAAAACCGGGGAGCTGTTTTTT. It is translated as CASSGRKTGELFF.

The CDR3 spells CSASVRNQPQHF. The CDR3 nucleotides are TGCAGTGCTAGTGTGAGGAATCAGCCCCAGCATTTT. This chain uses TRBV20-1 with TRBJ1-5; no clear D. The CDR3 totals 12 residues. V gave up 3 bases and J gave up 4 bases, with 7 bases separating them. Germline V gene lookup returns CDR1 DFQATT and CDR2 SNEGSKA (reference sequence).

The V call is TRBV28, the J call TRBJ2-2; a possible D gene is TRBD2 (5 bases). Deletions cut 0 bases from V and 5 bases from J, with 13 bases between. The CDR3 loop spans 16 amino acids. Germline V gives CDR1 MDHEN, CDR2 SYDVKM. CDR3 bases: TGTGCCAGCAGTTTATGGGCCAGCGGTCCGACCGGGGAGCTGTTTTTT. Protein product: CASSLWASGPTGELFF.

The gene calls are TRBV19 and TRBJ1-2, with no clear D. V was pared by 11 bases and J by 2 bases, with 12 bases between. From germline, CDR1 is LNHDA and CDR2 SQIVND (reference sequence). This CDR3 spans 12 amino acids. The CDR3 DNA is TGTGCCTCCGAGGGAGGGAACTATGGCTACACCTTC. Translated, it gives CASEGGNYGYTF. Together with reference TRBV19 and TRBJ1-2, the CDR3 gives the full variable domain: DGGITQSPKYLFRKEGQNVTLSCEQNLNHDAMYWYRQDPGQGLRLIYYSQIVNDFQKGDIAEGYSVSREKKESFPLTVTSAQKNPTAFYLCASEGGNYGYTFGSGTRLTVV.

In its sample, this clone was seen a few times. The chain carries TRBV27 and TRBJ1-5; a weak D match, TRBD1 (5 bases). V lost 5 bases to trimming and J lost 8 bases, with 16 bases between them. This CDR3 comprises 14 residues. In germline, CDR1 is MNHEY, CDR2 SMNVEV (reference sequence). CDR3 region: CASSPRSGGEPQHF. The CDR3, as DNA: TGTGCCAGCAGTCCGCGATCGGGGGGGGAGCCCCAGCATTTT.

V gene TRBV30 combines with J gene TRBJ1-5; D is ambiguous. This CDR3 has 13 residues. Trimming took 1 base from V and 5 from J, leaving 9 bases between them. CDR1 is GTSNPN and CDR2 is SVGIG in the germline V gene (reference sequence). In DNA form, the CDR3 reads TGTGCCTGGAGTGGGCAGGAAGATCAGCCCCAGCATTTT. Residues: CAWSGQEDQPQHF.

The chain combines TRBV28 with TRBJ2-1; no clear D gene. This CDR3 comprises 12 residues. Trimming removed 3 bases from V and 9 bases from J, with 9 bases in between. Germline V CDR1 and CDR2: MDHEN, SYDVKM. The CDR3 coding sequence is TGTGCCAGCAGTTTGCTAAATCTTGAGCAGTTCTTC. This codes for CASSLLNLEQFF.

The chain joins TRBV29-1 to TRBJ1-3; the D is unclear. The CDR3 contains 11 residues. V dropped 5 bases and J dropped 3 bases, with 5 bases sitting between them. Germline CDR1 reads SQVTM; CDR2 reads ANQGSEA. CDR3 protein: CSVPSGNTIYF. The CDR3 DNA follows: TGCAGCGTTCCGAGTGGAAACACCATATATTTT.

This sequence joins TRBV19 and TRBJ1-4; TRBD1 might be the D (6 bases). CDR1 LNHDA and CDR2 SQIVND come from the germline V gene (reference sequence). The CDR3 has 20 amino acids. V lost 6 bases, J lost 2 bases, and 28 bases lay in between. The DNA of the CDR3 is TGTGCCAGTAGCGAACAGGGAGGGATCCCCATCCGGCTCACTAATGAAAAACTGTTTTTT. Translating it yields CASSEQGGIPIRLTNEKLFF.

The chain employs TRBV18 and TRBJ1-6; 8 nucleotides line up with TRBD1. The CDR3 runs to 14 residues. Germline CDR1 and CDR2: KGHSH and LQKENI. The V gene end was trimmed by 2 bases and the J gene end by 6 bases; junction bases not matched to a gene: 0. The CDR3 sequence is CASSPGQGNSPLHF. The CDR3 DNA reads TGTGCCAGCTCACCAGGACAGGGTAATTCACCCCTCCACTTT.

This sequence joins TRBV3-1 (or the pseudogene TRBV3-2) and TRBJ2-4; TRBD2 aligns across 7 bases. The CDR3 runs 16 residues. Per germline, CDR1 LGHDT and CDR2 YNNKEL (reference sequence). Unmatched junction bases numbered 7, after V lost 0 bases and J lost 5 bases. The CDR3 DNA is TGTGCCAGCAGCCAAGAATCGGGAGGCCGCGAAAACATTCAGTACTTC. Protein sequence: CASSQESGGRENIQYF.